Below, 10 T cell receptor beta chains from the same sample are listed, as sequenced in a study of tumor-infiltrating lymphocytes in localized non-small cell lung cancer. TCRdb keeps only in-frame clones here, not all; method: immunoSEQ multiplex PCR. The sample holds some 13,000 clones, 68% seen once. Sequenced material: uninvolved lung tissue not adjacent to the tumor. These receptors all come from a human donor with non-small cell lung cancer.

DNA for the CDR3: TGTGCCAGCAGCCGGCGTACTAGCGGGGCCCCCACAGATACGCAGTATTTT. Protein sequence: CASSRRTSGAPTDTQYF. The gene calls are TRBV11-2 and TRBJ2-3; the match to TRBD2 covers 10 bases. This CDR3 comprises 17 residues. Trimming removed 5 bases from V and 2 bases from J; junction bases left unmatched: 10. From germline, CDR1 is SGHAT and CDR2 FQNNGV.

A note on this clone: A junction end diverges from the germline sequence, so it may reflect a read error. The chain links TRBV5-6 to TRBJ2-4, with 10 bases that match TRBD1. The CDR3 runs 12 residues. Germline loops: CDR1 SGHDT, CDR2 YYEEEE. CDR3 amino acids: CASSLGQGALDF. CDR3 DNA sequence: TGTGCCAGCAGCTTGGGACAGGGGGCTTTGGACTTC.

This rearrangement joins TRBV7-2 to TRBJ1-1; D is uncertain. The germline CDR1 and CDR2 sequences are SGHTA and FQGNSA. Trimming took 5 bases from V and 3 from J, leaving 16 bases between them. The CDR3 length is 15 residues. The CDR3 coding sequence is TGTGCCAGCAGCCCCCAAGGAGGGCGGGACACTGAAGCTTTCTTT. Its protein is CASSPQGGRDTEAFF.

The rearrangement links TRBV5-6 to TRBJ2-1, with 10 bases lining up with TRBD2. This CDR3 spans 15 amino acids. V shed 4 bases and J 8 bases; nucleotides not matched to a gene: 9. Germline CDR1 is SGHDT and CDR2 is YYEEEE. In DNA form, the CDR3 reads TGTGCCAGCAGCCTCCCGGGACTAGCGAGAGATGAGCAGTTCTTC. It translates to CASSLPGLARDEQFF.

This chain connects TRBV6-5 to TRBJ2-1, with 7 bases fitting TRBD2. V lost 5 bases, J lost 10 bases, and 11 bases stayed unmatched. The CDR3 runs to 14 residues. Germline CDR1 is MNHEY and CDR2 is SVGAGI. Here the CDR3 DNA reads TGTGCCAGCAGTCGAGCGGGGTCACGGATGGAGCAGTTCTTC. The encoded protein is CASSRAGSRMEQFF.

CDR3: CATSRDVLNTEAFF. DNA for the CDR3: TGTGCCACCAGCAGAGATGTTTTGAACACTGAAGCTTTCTTT. This chain connects TRBV15 to TRBJ1-1; no reliable D call. This CDR3 has 14 amino acids. The V gene lost 0 bases and the J gene lost 0 bases, with 5 bases spanning the gap. Germline CDR1 and CDR2: LNHNV and YYDKDF (reference sequence).

The J gene is TRBJ2-7, the V gene TRBV27, with 9 bases lining up with TRBD2. The CDR3 sequence is 16 residues long. The germline V gene has CDR1 MNHEY and CDR2 SMNVEV (reference sequence). The V and J ends lost 2 bases and 5 bases, in that order; junction bases with no gene match: 10. The CDR3 DNA sequence: TGTGCCAGCAGTTTAGTGGCTAGCGGGACTATCCACGAGCAGTACTTC. Translated: CASSLVASGTIHEQYF.

The chain recombines TRBV30 with TRBJ1-2; 8 nucleotides match TRBD1. CDR3 length equals 12 residues. The germline CDR1 and CDR2 sequences are GTSNPN and SVGIG (reference sequence). DNA for the CDR3: TGTGGTCAGCCAGGGGGCATCTATGGCTACACCTTC. Protein product: CGQPGGIYGYTF.

This clone was seen only a few times. The chain is built from TRBV7-3 and TRBJ2-1; 7 bases fit TRBD1. V trimming: 4 bases; J trimming: 4 bases; junction bases outside the gene matches: 7. This CDR3 is built from 15 residues. Germline values: CDR1 SGHTA, CDR2 FQGTGA. The CDR3 sequence: CASSSAGTVYNEQFF. In DNA form, the CDR3 reads TGTGCCAGCAGCTCGGCCGGGACAGTGTACAATGAGCAGTTCTTC.

V is TRBV7-2 and J is TRBJ2-1; D is tentatively TRBD1 or TRBD2 (7 bases each). The germline V gene encodes CDR1 SGHTA and CDR2 FQGNSA. The CDR3 totals 14 residues. Trimming left V 7 bases short and J 9 bases short, with 19 bases between. The CDR3: CASKGSGAGGEQFF. As DNA, the CDR3 is TGTGCCAGCAAAGGGAGCGGGGCAGGGGGTGAGCAGTTCTTC. Full variable domain (missing parts from reference TRBV7-2 and TRBJ2-1): GAGVSQSPSNKVTEKGKDVELRCDPISGHTALYWYRQSLGQGLEFLIYFQGNSAPDKSGLPSDRFSAERTGGSVSTLTIQRTQQEDSAVYLCASKGSGAGGEQFFGPGTRLTVL.